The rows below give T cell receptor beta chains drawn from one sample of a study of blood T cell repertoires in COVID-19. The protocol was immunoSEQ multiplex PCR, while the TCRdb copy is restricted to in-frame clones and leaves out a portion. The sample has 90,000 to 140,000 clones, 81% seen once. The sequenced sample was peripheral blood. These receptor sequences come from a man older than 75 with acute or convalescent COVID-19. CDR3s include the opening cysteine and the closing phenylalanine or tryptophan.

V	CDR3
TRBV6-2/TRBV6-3	CASSSFRGDTEAFF
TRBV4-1	CASSRTGTSGTDTQYF
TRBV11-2	CASSAHNEQFF
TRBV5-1	CASRSGQPNTGELFF
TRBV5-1	CASSPGLAGPTDTQYF
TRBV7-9	CASSSTGQSKGYTF
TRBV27	CASSLSGANTEAFF
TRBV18	CASSPDTTGSYTF
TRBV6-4	CASSDQINNEQFF
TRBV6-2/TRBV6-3	CASSLGGINTEAFF
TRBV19	CASSIVPGGYQETQYF
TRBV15	CATSREYIQGNQPQHF
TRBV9	CASSGQYDTEAFF
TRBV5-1	CASSTETGGTEAFF
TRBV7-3	CASSQDHRGYGYTF
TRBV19	CASSVRDRRSSYEQYF
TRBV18	CASSPRYSTDTQYF
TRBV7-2	CASSPAGSTDTQYF
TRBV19	CASNEGVGTNEKLFF
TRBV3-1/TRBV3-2	CASSPGLAGGRFNIQYF
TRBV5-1	CASSLLGAGRYEQYF
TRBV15	CATSRGSGGNNEKLFF
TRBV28	CASLQGGTEAFF
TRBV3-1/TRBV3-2	CASSQDAGLGEAFF
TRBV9	CASSAPRTGRDGYTF
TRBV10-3	CAISTNRDFWRGTDTQYF
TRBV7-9	CAGQMSGELFF
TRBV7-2	CASSFRTGVGELFF
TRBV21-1	CASSGTGTAIYEQYF
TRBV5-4	CASSPAPGKVVVSEQYF
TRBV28	CASWTSRSPLHF
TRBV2	CASSVRLAEVSTSTDTQYF
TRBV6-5	CASCRGNTEAFF
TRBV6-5	CASSYSNRVGDEQYF
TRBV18	CASSPERVLGAPLHF
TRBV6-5	CASSYMAGYNEQFF
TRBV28	CASSPGVGMSEQYF
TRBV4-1	CASSHAGGSSYEQYF
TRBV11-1	CASSASGTVTEAFF
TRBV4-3	CASSYQETMNTEAFF
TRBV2	CASSEGQSFAFF
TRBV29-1	CSVGTGAGYTF
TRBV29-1	CSVEGGNTGELFF
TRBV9	CASSVDNRNSPLHF
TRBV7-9	CASSFGGSYEQYF
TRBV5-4	CASSLQIRGIGEQFF
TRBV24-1	CATSDLAGGHNEQFF
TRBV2	CASRWTLLLAGITDTQYF
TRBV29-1	CSVYGLAGGSSYNEQFF
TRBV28	CASSSPLSEQYF
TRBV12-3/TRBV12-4	CASSLGDNYGYTF
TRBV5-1	CASSALAGSYNEQFF
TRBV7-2	CASSLTSGRTKTQYF
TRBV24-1	CATSDPTSVPDTQYF
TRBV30	CAWSRGGGTDTQYF
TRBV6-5	CATPRQGNTEAFF
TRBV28	CAGRPTGVTEAFF
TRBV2	CASRQSSGSSDTQYF
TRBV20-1	CSASSRTSGSKTQYF
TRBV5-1	CASSLVRGTTEAFF